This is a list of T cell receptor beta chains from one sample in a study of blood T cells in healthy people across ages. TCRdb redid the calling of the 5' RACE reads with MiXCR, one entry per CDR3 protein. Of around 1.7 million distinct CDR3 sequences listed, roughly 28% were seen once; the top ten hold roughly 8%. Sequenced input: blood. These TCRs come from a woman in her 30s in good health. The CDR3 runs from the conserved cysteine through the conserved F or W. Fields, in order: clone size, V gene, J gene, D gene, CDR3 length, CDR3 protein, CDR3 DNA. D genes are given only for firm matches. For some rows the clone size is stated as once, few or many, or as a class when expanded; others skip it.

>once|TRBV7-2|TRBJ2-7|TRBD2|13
CASSPFLAGEEYF
TGTGCCAGCAGTCCCTTCCTAGCGGGAGAAGAGTACTTC
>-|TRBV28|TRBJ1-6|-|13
CASTQRGISPLHF
TGTGCCAGCACCCAACGGGGAATTAGCCCCCTCCACTTT
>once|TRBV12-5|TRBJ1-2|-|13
CASGLARVEYYTF
TGTGCTAGTGGTTTGGCCAGGGTCGAGTACTACACCTTC
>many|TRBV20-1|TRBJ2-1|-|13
CSLGAGSSDEQFF
TGCAGTCTCGGGGCAGGGAGCTCGGATGAGCAGTTCTTC
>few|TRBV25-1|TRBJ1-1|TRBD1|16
CASSTSRGRVKTEAFF
TGTGCCAGCAGTACCTCCAGGGGGCGAGTGAAGACTGAAGCTTTCTTT
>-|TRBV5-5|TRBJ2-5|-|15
CASSLMGGGGETQYF
TGTGCCAGCAGCTTGATGGGGGGGGGCGGAGAGACCCAGTACTTC
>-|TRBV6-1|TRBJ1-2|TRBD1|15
CASSETGGSVYGYTF
TGTGCCAGCAGTGAAACAGGGGGCTCCGTCTATGGCTACACCTTC
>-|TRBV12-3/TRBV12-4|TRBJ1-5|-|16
CASSVGGRISNQPQHF
TGTGCCAGCAGCGTCGGGGGGCGGATAAGCAATCAGCCCCAGCATTTT
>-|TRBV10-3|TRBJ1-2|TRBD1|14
CAINGVRGSYGYTF
TGTGCCATCAACGGTGTCAGGGGGAGCTATGGCTACACCTTC
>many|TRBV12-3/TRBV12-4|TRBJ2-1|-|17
CASSQDPHTRGGNEQFF
TGTGCCAGCAGTCAAGATCCCCACACCCGAGGAGGGAATGAGCAGTTCTTC
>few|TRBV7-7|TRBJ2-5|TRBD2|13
CASSRTSIATQYF
TGTGCCAGCAGCCGGACTAGTATAGCGACCCAGTACTTC
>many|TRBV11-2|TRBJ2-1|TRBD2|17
CASSPKLSGGSYNEQFF
TGTGCCAGCAGCCCAAAACTGAGCGGGGGATCTTACAATGAGCAGTTCTTC
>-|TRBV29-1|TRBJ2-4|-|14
CSVNRVDDKNIQYF
TGCAGCGTGAACAGGGTGGACGACAAAAACATTCAATACTTC
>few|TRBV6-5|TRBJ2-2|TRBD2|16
CASSYSRTSGTGELFF
TGTGCCAGCAGTTACTCCCGGACTAGCGGAACCGGGGAGCTGTTTTTT
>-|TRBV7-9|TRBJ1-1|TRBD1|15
CASSLVGQGGTEAFF
TGTGCCAGCAGCTTAGTAGGACAGGGCGGGACTGAAGCTTTCTTT
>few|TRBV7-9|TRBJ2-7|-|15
CASSLGRGGSDEQYF
TGTGCCAGCAGCCTAGGGCGTGGAGGGAGCGACGAGCAGTACTTC
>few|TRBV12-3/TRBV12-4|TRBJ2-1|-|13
CASSWDPLGEQFF
TGTGCCAGCAGTTGGGACCCCCTCGGAGAGCAGTTCTTC
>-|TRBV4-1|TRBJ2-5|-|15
CASSQLGLLRETQYF
TGCGCCAGCAGCCAATTGGGACTTCTGAGAGAGACCCAGTACTTC
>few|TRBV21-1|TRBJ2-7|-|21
CASFIGQGGGRAPLAFYEQYF
TGTGCCAGCTTCATAGGACAGGGTGGCGGGAGGGCCCCTCTCGCGTTCTACGAGCAGTACTTC
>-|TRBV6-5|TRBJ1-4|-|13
CAGSQSRVEKLFF
TGTGCCGGCAGTCAAAGCAGGGTTGAAAAACTGTTTTTT
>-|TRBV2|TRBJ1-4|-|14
CASSARGLGEKLFF
TGTGCCAGCAGCGCCCGGGGGCTTGGGGAAAAACTGTTTTTT
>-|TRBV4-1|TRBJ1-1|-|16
CASGQDDRQNFAITFF
TGCGCCAGCGGCCAAGATGATAGGCAGAACTTTGCAATAACTTTCTTT
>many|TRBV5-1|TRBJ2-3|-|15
CASSLIGDLTDTQYF
TGCGCCAGCAGCTTAATTGGGGACCTCACAGATACGCAGTATTTT
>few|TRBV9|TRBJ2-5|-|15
CASSPNEGEGETQYF
TGTGCCAGCAGCCCTAACGAGGGTGAAGGAGAGACCCAGTACTTC
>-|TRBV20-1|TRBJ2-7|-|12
CSAIQGTYEQYF
TGCAGTGCCATACAGGGAACCTACGAGCAGTACTTC
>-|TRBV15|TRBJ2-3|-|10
CATSRDTQYF
TGTGCCACCAGCAGAGATACGCAGTATTTT
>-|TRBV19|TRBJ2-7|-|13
CASSIGTLYEQYF
TGTGCCAGTAGTATAGGGACTCTCTACGAGCAGTACTTC
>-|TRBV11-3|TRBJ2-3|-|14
CASSSVGVGDTQYF
TGTGCCAGCAGCTCCGTCGGGGTGGGAGATACGCAGTATTTT
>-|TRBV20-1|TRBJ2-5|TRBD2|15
CSAIFPAGGQETQYF
TGCAGTGCTATTTTCCCAGCGGGAGGCCAAGAGACCCAGTACTTC
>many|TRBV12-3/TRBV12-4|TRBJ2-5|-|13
CASSAGEAETQYF
TGTGCCAGCAGTGCCGGAGAGGCAGAGACCCAGTACTTC
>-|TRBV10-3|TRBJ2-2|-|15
CAISESQETTGELFF
TGTGCCATCAGTGAGTCTCAGGAGACCACCGGGGAGCTGTTTTTT
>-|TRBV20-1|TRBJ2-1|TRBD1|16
CSANKRRTGGLGEQFF
TGCAGTGCTAACAAACGAAGGACAGGGGGCTTGGGTGAGCAGTTCTTC
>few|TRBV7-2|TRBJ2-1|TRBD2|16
CASSFTSGGSNNEQFF
TGTGCCAGCAGCTTCACTAGCGGGGGGTCCAACAATGAGCAGTTCTTC
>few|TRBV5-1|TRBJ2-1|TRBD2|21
CASSLRPPGLAGIAVNNEQFF
TGCGCCAGCAGCTTAAGGCCGCCGGGACTAGCGGGAATCGCCGTCAACAATGAGCAGTTCTTC
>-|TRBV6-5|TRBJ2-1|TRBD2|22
CASSYSGLAGVRRGPGYNEQFF
TGTGCCAGCAGTTACTCAGGACTAGCGGGAGTTCGCCGCGGCCCGGGGTACAATGAGCAGTTCTTC
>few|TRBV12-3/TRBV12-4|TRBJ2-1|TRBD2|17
CASSGTSGGVTYNEQFF
TGTGCCAGCAGTGGGACTAGCGGGGGGGTAACTTACAATGAGCAGTTCTTC
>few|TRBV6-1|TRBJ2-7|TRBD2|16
CASSPPGLVVHYEQYF
TGTGCCAGCAGTCCACCGGGACTAGTGGTTCACTACGAGCAGTACTTC
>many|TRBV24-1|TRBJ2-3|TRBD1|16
CATSDHTGGSTDTQYF
TGTGCCACCAGTGATCACACAGGGGGCAGCACAGATACGCAGTATTTT
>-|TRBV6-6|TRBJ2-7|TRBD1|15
CASSRDSLSYNEQYF
TGTGCCAGCAGCCGGGACAGCCTTTCCTACAATGAGCAGTACTTC
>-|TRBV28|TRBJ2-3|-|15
CASSVGGVGVDTQYF
TGTGCCAGCAGCGTAGGGGGAGTGGGAGTGGATACGCAGTATTTT
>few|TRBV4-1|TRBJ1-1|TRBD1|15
CASSQVGGRNTEAFF
TGCGCCAGCAGCCAAGTAGGGGGCCGGAACACTGAAGCTTTCTTT
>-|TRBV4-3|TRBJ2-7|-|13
CASSQEFTYEQYF
TGCGCCAGCAGCCAAGAGTTCACCTACGAGCAGTACTTC
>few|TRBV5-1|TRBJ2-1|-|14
CASRQGFSYNEQFF
TGCGCCAGCAGGCAGGGATTCTCCTACAATGAGCAGTTCTTC
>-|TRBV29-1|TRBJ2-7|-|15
CSVEGWQGESYEQYF
TGCAGCGTAGAAGGTTGGCAAGGGGAGTCCTACGAGCAGTACTTC
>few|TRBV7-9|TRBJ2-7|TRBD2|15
CASSLFSAGVYEQYF
TGTGCCAGCAGCTTATTCTCAGCGGGAGTTTACGAGCAGTACTTC
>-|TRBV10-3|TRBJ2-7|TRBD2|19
CAISDPGTSGDRPRYEQYF
TGTGCCATCAGTGACCCCGGGACTAGCGGGGATAGACCCCGCTACGAGCAGTACTTC